The clone carrying this T cell receptor beta chain was counted only a few times. Its antigen is undetermined. This sample is drawn from a study of cytomegalovirus exposure and HLA in healthy donors. Germline V gene sequence: CDR1 MDHEN, CDR2 SYDVKM. Trimming took off 2 bases at V and 1 base at J, with 8 bases between the two ends. The CDR3 sequence is 14 residues long. The study's findings and limits: Using a false discovery rate of 0.05, a later analysis showed that 15,000 to 20,000 TCR beta sequences were associated with HLA alleles.

Use of 60 Vbeta and 13 Jbeta primers characterized the PCR. Data came from immunoSEQ multiplex PCR; TCRdb stores just in-frame clones and leaves some out. The table lists about 170,000 clones, about 82% of them singletons. The TCR originated in a woman aged 18-30 years in good health and CMV-seronegative. Sequenced input: PBMCs. The gene calls are TRBV28 and TRBJ1-2, with D hard to call. CDR3 nucleotides: TGTGCCAGCAGTTTACGCAGGTATAACTATGGCTACACCTTC. It yields the protein CASSLRRYNYGYTF.